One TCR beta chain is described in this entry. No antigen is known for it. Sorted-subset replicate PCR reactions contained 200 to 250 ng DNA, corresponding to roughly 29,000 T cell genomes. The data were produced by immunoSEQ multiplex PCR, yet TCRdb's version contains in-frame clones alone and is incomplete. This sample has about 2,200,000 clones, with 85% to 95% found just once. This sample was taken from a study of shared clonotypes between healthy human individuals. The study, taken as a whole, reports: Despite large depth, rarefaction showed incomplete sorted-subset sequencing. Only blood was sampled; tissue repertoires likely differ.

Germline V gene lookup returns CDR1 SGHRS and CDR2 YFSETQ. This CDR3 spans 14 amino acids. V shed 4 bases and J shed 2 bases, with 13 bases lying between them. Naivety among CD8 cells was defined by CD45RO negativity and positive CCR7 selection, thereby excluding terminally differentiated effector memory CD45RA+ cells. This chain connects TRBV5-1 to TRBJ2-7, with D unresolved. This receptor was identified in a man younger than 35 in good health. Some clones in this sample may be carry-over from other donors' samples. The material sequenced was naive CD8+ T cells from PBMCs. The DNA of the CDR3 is TGCGCCAGCAGCGTCACCACTCCCACCTACGAGCAGTACTTC. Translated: CASSVTTPTYEQYF.